A selection of T cell receptor beta chains follows, all from one sample in a study of control samples from healthy donors and cancer patients. This table comes from immunoSEQ multiplex PCR, and its TCRdb copy is limited to in-frame clones, with some not included. This sample carries 97,000 or so clones, roughly nine tenths of them seen once, and the ten largest clones take about 2.5%. The sample was blood. Every receptor here comes from a young woman in good health. Each CDR3 is given with its conserved first and last residue. The D gene is left open where the match is weak. Some rows mark clone size as missing; the rest say once, few, many or name a class of expanded clone.

-	TRBV5-6	TRBJ2-1	TRBD2	CASSLRRAGGLNEQFF	TGTGCCAGCAGCCTCCGGCGAGCGGGGGGGTTGAATGAGCAGTTCTTC
-	TRBV10-1	TRBJ2-3	-	CASSGYMADTQYF	TGCGCCAGCAGTGGGTACATGGCAGATACGCAGTATTTT
few	TRBV6-5	TRBJ1-2	-	CASSYDRYGYTF	TGTGCCAGCAGTTACGATCGCTATGGCTACACCTTC
-	TRBV20-1	TRBJ1-2	TRBD1	CSASGQGGVGYTF	TGCAGTGCTAGTGGACAGGGCGGCGTAGGCTACACCTTC
-	TRBV7-2	TRBJ2-1	TRBD2	CASSFTYRGVVYNEQFF	TGTGCCAGCAGCTTCACCTACCGGGGGGTGGTCTACAATGAGCAGTTCTTC
-	TRBV27	TRBJ2-7	TRBD1	CASRRPGTGGYEQYF	TGTGCCAGCAGGAGACCCGGGACAGGAGGATACGAGCAGTACTTC
once	TRBV12-5	TRBJ2-1	-	CASGSDSYEQFF	TGTGCTAGTGGTTCGGACAGCTATGAGCAGTTCTTC
-	TRBV28	TRBJ1-2	-	CASSVQDYGYTF	TGTGCCAGCTCCGTACAGGACTATGGCTACACCTTC
-	TRBV7-9	TRBJ2-6	TRBD2	CASSLGGLAGGPGANVLTF	TGTGCCAGCAGCTTAGGAGGACTAGCGGGGGGGCCAGGGGCCAACGTCCTGACTTTC
-	TRBV5-6	TRBJ1-2	-	CASSYGRSRQAYGYTF	TGTGCCAGCAGCTACGGCCGGTCGAGACAGGCCTATGGCTACACCTTC
-	TRBV7-9	TRBJ1-1	TRBD1	CASSLTGVAFF	TGTGCCAGCAGCTTAACAGGGGTAGCTTTCTTT
-	TRBV28	TRBJ2-7	-	CASSLLYEQYF	TGTGCCAGCAGTTTACTCTACGAGCAGTACTTC
-	TRBV14	TRBJ1-2	-	CASSPGPTYTF	TGTGCCAGCAGCCCAGGGCCTACCTACACCTTC
-	TRBV5-4	TRBJ2-3	-	CASSLSPASSTDTQYF	TGTGCCAGCAGCTTGTCGCCTGCCAGCAGCACAGATACGCAGTATTTT
-	TRBV19	TRBJ2-7	-	CASSITAPIYEQYF	TGTGCCAGTAGTATAACCGCCCCAATCTACGAGCAGTACTTC
medium-sized	TRBV2	TRBJ1-2	-	CASSEGVLGYTF	TGTGCCAGCAGTGAGGGGGTGCTAGGCTACACCTTC
-	TRBV6-9	TRBJ1-1	-	CASSVGQGRNTEAFF	TGTGCCAGCAGTGTCGGGCAGGGAAGAAACACTGAAGCTTTCTTT
-	TRBV7-2	TRBJ2-3	-	CASSLFGTYLTDTQYF	TGTGCCAGCAGCTTATTCGGGACTTACCTCACAGATACGCAGTATTTT
-	TRBV6-5	TRBJ1-6	-	CASNRGRDSPLHF	TGTGCCAGCAACCGGGGGCGAGATTCACCCCTCCACTTT
-	TRBV19	TRBJ1-1	-	CASSIDGGLYTEAFF	TGTGCCAGTAGTATAGATGGGGGTTTGTACACTGAAGCTTTCTTT
-	TRBV19	TRBJ1-5	-	CASSIAGWSNQPQHF	TGTGCCAGTAGTATAGCAGGGTGGAGCAATCAGCCCCAGCATTTT
-	TRBV11-2	TRBJ1-2	-	CASSRSRVGYTF	TGTGCCAGCAGCCGGAGTCGCGTTGGCTACACCTTC
once	TRBV5-1	TRBJ1-2	TRBD1	CASSRTGNGYTF	TGCGCCAGCAGCAGGACAGGGAATGGCTACACCTTC
-	TRBV29-1	TRBJ1-1	-	CSVIREAEAFF	TGCAGCGTTATCAGGGAAGCTGAAGCTTTCTTT
-	TRBV14	TRBJ2-1	TRBD2	CASSQVSGSTGEQFF	TGTGCCAGCAGCCAAGTTAGCGGGAGTACAGGGGAGCAGTTCTTC
-	TRBV24-1	TRBJ1-4	TRBD1	CATSDPRGDNEKLFF	TGTGCCACCAGTGACCCCAGGGGGGATAATGAAAAACTGTTTTTT
-	TRBV6-1	TRBJ1-2	-	CASSEVGSLVYGYTF	TGTGCCAGCAGTGAAGTTGGGTCGCTGGTCTATGGCTACACCTTC
-	TRBV24-1	TRBJ2-1	TRBD2	CATSDLRSGRNEQFF	TGTGCCACCAGTGATTTGCGTAGCGGGAGAAATGAGCAGTTCTTC
-	TRBV6-4	TRBJ2-3	-	CASSELGQSTDTQYF	TGTGCCAGCAGTGAGTTGGGCCAGAGCACAGATACGCAGTATTTT
-	TRBV12-3/TRBV12-4	TRBJ1-2	-	CASSLKGTSYTF	TGTGCCAGCAGTTTAAAAGGGACAAGCTACACCTTC
-	TRBV19	TRBJ2-2	-	CASSRRPRDTGELFF	TGTGCCAGTAGTAGGAGGCCAAGGGACACCGGGGAGCTGTTTTTT
-	TRBV11-3	TRBJ2-7	TRBD2	CASSLVSGGPYDEQYF	TGTGCCAGCAGCTTAGTCTCGGGAGGGCCATATGACGAGCAGTACTTC
-	TRBV2	TRBJ1-1	-	CASSEVFSNGEAFF	TGTGCCAGCAGTGAAGTGTTTTCTAATGGTGAAGCTTTCTTT
-	TRBV29-1	TRBJ2-3	-	CSGWLMGTDTQYF	TGCAGCGGCTGGCTGATGGGCACAGATACGCAGTATTTT
once	TRBV18	TRBJ2-5	TRBD2	CASSLRGGQETQYF	TGTGCCAGCTCACTGCGGGGGGGTCAAGAGACCCAGTACTTC
-	TRBV11-3	TRBJ1-5	-	CASSWDANQPQHF	TGTGCCAGCAGCTGGGACGCCAATCAGCCCCAGCATTTT
-	TRBV2	TRBJ1-1	-	CASTLYTLNTEAFF	TGTGCCAGCACTCTGTACACATTGAACACTGAAGCTTTCTTT
-	TRBV24-1	TRBJ1-2	-	CATSEGGGYTF	TGTGCCACCAGTGAAGGGGGGGGCTACACCTTC
-	TRBV5-4	TRBJ2-3	-	CASSLGPADTQYF	TGTGCCAGCAGCTTGGGACCAGCAGATACGCAGTATTTT
-	TRBV19	TRBJ2-7	TRBD2	CASRLAGSSYEQYF	TGTGCCAGTAGACTAGCGGGGAGCTCCTACGAGCAGTACTTC
-	TRBV3-1/TRBV3-2	TRBJ2-7	-	CASSQVGPTGEQYF	TGTGCCAGCAGCCAAGTGGGACCGACCGGAGAGCAGTACTTC
-	TRBV24-1	TRBJ2-5	TRBD2	CATSDLTASGKETQYF	TGTGCCACCAGTGATTTAACGGCTAGCGGAAAAGAGACCCAGTACTTC
-	TRBV12-5	TRBJ1-5	-	CASGLRQPQHF	TGTGCTAGTGGTTTGCGTCAGCCCCAGCATTTT
-	TRBV9	TRBJ2-5	-	CASSVAPRTAQETQYF	TGTGCCAGCAGCGTAGCACCCCGGACAGCACAAGAGACCCAGTACTTC
-	TRBV13	TRBJ1-1	-	CASTPGRNTEAFF	TGTGCCAGCACCCCCGGTCGGAACACTGAAGCTTTCTTT
-	TRBV27	TRBJ2-7	TRBD2	CASRLSGSPYEQYF	TGTGCCAGCAGACTTAGCGGGAGTCCGTACGAGCAGTACTTC
-	TRBV29-1	TRBJ1-2	-	CSAALHGIYGYTF	TGCAGCGCCGCTCTGCACGGCATCTATGGCTACACCTTC
-	TRBV19	TRBJ2-7	TRBD2	CASSIGGTSFREEQYF	TGTGCCAGTAGTATAGGCGGGACTAGTTTCAGGGAGGAGCAGTACTTC
-	TRBV4-2	TRBJ2-3	TRBD2	CASSQTLAGASTDTQYF	TGTGCCAGCAGCCAGACACTAGCGGGTGCTAGCACAGATACGCAGTATTTT
-	TRBV9	TRBJ2-1	-	CASSVDLIRLFNEQFF	TGTGCCAGCAGCGTAGATTTGATCAGACTATTCAATGAGCAGTTCTTC
-	TRBV6-5	TRBJ1-1	-	CASGQIRWGTEAFF	TGTGCCAGCGGCCAGATTAGATGGGGGACTGAAGCTTTCTTT
few	TRBV3-1/TRBV3-2	TRBJ2-2	-	CASSHPGITGELFF	TGTGCCAGCAGCCACCCAGGTATCACCGGGGAGCTGTTTTTT
-	TRBV2	TRBJ2-3	-	CASSDGTDTQYF	TGTGCCAGCAGTGATGGAACAGATACGCAGTATTTT
-	TRBV5-6	TRBJ2-3	-	CASSLGSTDTQYF	TGTGCCAGCAGCTTGGGAAGCACAGATACGCAGTATTTT
-	TRBV12-3/TRBV12-4	TRBJ2-1	-	CASRRPSGDEQFF	TGTGCCAGCAGGAGGCCCAGCGGAGATGAGCAGTTCTTC